These 32 T cell receptor beta chains were sequenced from one sample in a study of cytomegalovirus exposure and HLA in healthy donors. The PCR employed 60 Vbeta primers together with 13 Jbeta primers. Only in-frame clones appear in the TCRdb table, and some are missing; sequencing was by immunoSEQ multiplex PCR. The sample records around 150,000 clones, 50% to 75% being singletons. Sequencing was carried out using PBMCs. The receptor set was obtained from a woman in her thirties in good health and CMV-seropositive.

The chain recombines TRBV10-2 with TRBJ2-7; 8 positions match TRBD1. The length of the CDR3 is 16 residues. With 3 bases clipped from V and 2 bases from J, the junction kept 9 bases outside the gene matches. Germline V gene lookup returns CDR1 WSHSY and CDR2 SAAADI. The CDR3 loop reads CASSDPSGGRTYEQYF. In nucleotides, the CDR3 is TGCGCCAGCAGTGACCCATCAGGGGGCCGGACCTACGAGCAGTACTTC.

This clone was detected once. The chain couples TRBV6-1 to TRBJ1-2, with 10 bases aligning to TRBD1. Germline CDR1 and CDR2: MNHNS and SASEGT. J was trimmed by 3 bases and V by 4 bases; bases with no gene match: 5. The CDR3 sequence is 15 residues long. As DNA, the CDR3 is TGTGCCAGCAGTGCTCCCGGGACAGGGGACTATGGCTACACCTTC. Translation: CASSAPGTGDYGYTF.

The chain joins TRBV28 to TRBJ1-6; a possible D gene is TRBD1 (5 bases). The CDR3 is 15 amino acids. Trimming took off 5 bases at V and 8 bases at J, with 16 bases between the two ends. The V gene's germline CDR1 is MDHEN and CDR2 SYDVKM. CDR3 protein: CASSPGGAPYSPLHF. Written as DNA, the CDR3 is TGTGCCAGCAGTCCGGGAGGGGCCCCTTATTCACCCCTCCACTTT.

V usage is TRBV25-1 and J usage is TRBJ1-2; TRBD1 matches at 8 bases. Unmatched junction bases numbered 6, after V lost 7 bases and J lost 2 bases. Germline CDR1 reads MGHDK; CDR2 reads SYGVNS. This CDR3 has 14 amino acids. In nucleotides, the CDR3 is TGTGCCAGCACCGGACAGGGTTGGAACTATGGCTACACCTTC. Its protein is CASTGQGWNYGYTF.

This sequence joins TRBV18 and TRBJ2-1; D is unresolved. Trimming took 3 bases from V and 4 from J, leaving 7 bases between them. The CDR3 runs 13 residues. Germline lookup yields CDR1 KGHSH and CDR2 LQKENI. As DNA, the CDR3 is TGTGCCAGCTCACCGGCCAGGTACAATGAGCAGTTCTTC. Translating it yields CASSPARYNEQFF. The variable domain in full, completed from reference TRBV18 and TRBJ2-1, reads NAGVMQNPRHLVRRRGQEARLRCSPMKGHSHVYWYRQLPEEGLKFMVYLQKENIIDESGMPKERFSAEFPKEGPSILRIQQVVRGDSAAYFCASSPARYNEQFFGPGTRLTVL.

The chain has TRBV18 and TRBJ1-4; 9 nucleotides line up with TRBD1. CDR1 is KGHSH, CDR2 LQKENI, per germline. J gave up 4 bases and V 4 bases, and 1 base lay outside the gene matches. This CDR3 comprises 14 residues. The CDR3 DNA sequence: TGTGCCAGCTCACGGGACAGGGTTAATGAAAAACTGTTTTTT. Its translation is CASSRDRVNEKLFF.

This clone came up once. The chain links TRBV9 to TRBJ2-1, with 12 bases fitting TRBD2. Germline CDR1 is SGDLS and CDR2 is YYNGEE. Unmatched junction bases numbered 9, after V lost 0 bases and J lost 11 bases. CDR3 length: 16 amino acids. The CDR3 coding sequence is TGTGCCAGCAGCGTAGGGGTGACTAGCGGGGGTCTTCAGCAGTTCTTC. It is translated as CASSVGVTSGGLQQFF.

This clone has only a few counts. This chain connects TRBV9 to TRBJ2-7; no reliable D call. The germline V gene encodes CDR1 SGDLS and CDR2 YYNGEE. The V end was cut by 2 bases, the J end by 4 bases, with 10 bases between. This CDR3 contains 13 residues. The CDR3 sequence: CASSVNSGYEQYF. The CDR3 DNA reads as TGTGCCAGCAGCGTGAACAGTGGTTACGAGCAGTACTTC.

CDR3 nucleotide sequence: TGTGCCAGCAGCTTAGGATTCACAGGGAGAGAGACCCAGTACTTC. This codes for CASSLGFTGRETQYF. The J gene is TRBJ2-5, the V gene TRBV7-6, with D possibly TRBD1 on 6 matching bases. This CDR3 is built from 15 residues. Trimming shortened V by 1 base and J by 4 bases, and 13 bases separated the two germline ends. Germline CDR1 is SGHVS and CDR2 is FNYEAQ. Complete variable domain (other parts from reference TRBV7-6 and TRBJ2-5): GAGVSQSPRYKVTKRGQDVALRCDPISGHVSLYWYRQALGQGPEFLTYFNYEAQQDKSGLPNDRFSAERPEGSISTLTIQRTEQRDSAMYRCASSLGFTGRETQYFGPGTRLLVL.

This chain links TRBV7-8 with TRBJ1-1, with D unclear. Trimming left V 2 bases short and J 6 bases short, with 19 bases between. Germline V gene lookup returns CDR1 SGHVS and CDR2 FQNEAQ. CDR3 size: 16 residues. CDR3 sequence (DNA): TGTGCCAGCAGCTTACGTGGCAGTTTCACACCCTCTGAAGCTTTCTTT. Translation: CASSLRGSFTPSEAFF.

The chain has TRBV6-1 and TRBJ2-5; perhaps TRBD1 as D (7 bases). The CDR3 totals 16 residues. V was cut by 0 bases and J by 2 bases, with 13 bases left in between. Germline V gives CDR1 MNHNS, CDR2 SASEGT. The CDR3 sequence is CASSEAFRGTQETQYF. CDR3 nucleotide sequence: TGTGCCAGCAGTGAAGCGTTCAGGGGGACTCAAGAGACCCAGTACTTC.

The chain couples TRBV5-1 to TRBJ1-6, with D unclear. The V gene's germline CDR1 is SGHRS and CDR2 YFSETQ. The CDR3 contains 14 residues. V shed 5 bases and J shed 8 bases, with 14 bases lying between them. CDR3 DNA: TGCGCCAGCAGACCCGACAACTCATATTCACCCCTCCACTTT. Residues: CASRPDNSYSPLHF.

The genes are TRBV6-1 and TRBJ2-7; 10 bases are shared with TRBD1. Trimming at V came to 6 bases and at J to 4 bases, leaving 6 bases not matched to a gene. The CDR3 length is 14 residues. The germline V gene has CDR1 MNHNS and CDR2 SASEGT. This chain's CDR3 is CASRAGTGVYEQYF. CDR3 nucleotides: TGTGCCAGCAGGGCCGGGACAGGGGTGTACGAGCAGTACTTC.

The J gene is TRBJ1-4, the V gene TRBV4-1, with D unresolved. Germline V gives CDR1 MGHRA, CDR2 YSYEKL. The length of the CDR3 is 16 residues. V shed 4 bases and J shed 3 bases, with 15 bases lying between them. The CDR3 protein is CASSRTPVISNEKLFF. CDR3 nucleotide sequence: TGCGCCAGCAGCCGGACTCCAGTAATTTCTAATGAAAAACTGTTTTTT.

The chain joins TRBV14 to TRBJ1-4; TRBD1 aligns across 8 bases. CDR3 length equals 14 residues. Germline V gene data show CDR1 as SGHDN and CDR2 as FVKESK. V lost 4 bases to trimming and J lost 8 bases; unmatched junction nucleotides: 6. The CDR3 bases are TGTGCCAGCAGCCTGACAGGGGAGTACGAAAAACTGTTTTTT. Residues: CASSLTGEYEKLFF.

The table lists this clone with a count of one. The V call is TRBV5-8, the J call TRBJ1-1, with D unresolved. From germline, CDR1 is SGHTS and CDR2 YDEGEE. The CDR3 loop spans 12 amino acids. V was cut by 6 bases and J by 4 bases, with 10 bases left in between. CDR3 DNA: TGTGCCAGCACCGACTTGAGCACTGAAGCTTTCTTT. This sequence encodes CASTDLSTEAFF.

This clone was seen a few times. For the CDR3, the DNA is TGTGCCAGCAGCTTGGTGTCTAGCAACGAGCAGTACTTC. It specifies CASSLVSSNEQYF. The rearrangement uses TRBV5-5 and TRBJ2-7, with a possible D match to TRBD2 (5 bases). The germline gives CDR1 SGHKS, CDR2 YYEKEE (reference sequence). Trimming left V 0 bases short and J 5 bases short, with 9 bases between. This CDR3 is built from 13 residues.

The chain couples TRBV9 to TRBJ1-1; tentative D call: TRBD1 (5 bases). The germline gives CDR1 SGDLS, CDR2 YYNGEE. Trimming left V 4 bases short and J 6 bases short, with 16 bases between. The CDR3 spans 14 residues. The CDR3 DNA sequence: TGTGCCAGCAGCCCCCGGCAGGGAGGCGCTGAAGCTTTCTTT. As protein: CASSPRQGGAEAFF.

J is TRBJ2-1 and V is TRBV10-1, with 7 nucleotides matching TRBD2. Trimming cost V 2 bases and J 7 bases; bases outside gene matches: 8. The CDR3 consists of 15 residues. Germline CDR1 and CDR2: WNHNN and SYGVQD (reference sequence). The chain's CDR3 is CASSEPPGRRNEQFF. CDR3 DNA sequence: TGCGCCAGCAGTGAGCCCCCCGGGAGGAGGAATGAGCAGTTCTTC.

The chain joins TRBV6-5 to TRBJ2-7; the D gene is possibly TRBD2 (6 bases). The ends were cut back, 6 bases at V and 1 base at J, with 16 bases in the middle. The CDR3 sequence is 15 residues long. Germline values: CDR1 MNHEY, CDR2 SVGAGI. The CDR3 DNA sequence: TGTGCCAGCAGCTCCCGGGACGGGGGATCCTACGAGCAGTACTTC. Translation: CASSSRDGGSYEQYF.

This chain uses TRBV6-6 with TRBJ2-1; the match to TRBD2 covers 11 bases. Germline trimming cut 10 bases from V and 6 bases from J; bases unmatched to any gene: 5. The CDR3 runs 13 residues. Germline V lookup: CDR1 MNHNY, CDR2 SVGAGI (reference sequence). The CDR3 loop reads CATNLAGGNEQFF. CDR3 nucleotides: TGTGCCACTAATCTAGCGGGAGGCAATGAGCAGTTCTTC.

The V and J genes are TRBV5-6 and TRBJ2-1; 12 bases fit TRBD1. The V gene end was trimmed by 0 bases and the J gene end by 13 bases; junction bases not matched to a gene: 8. From germline, CDR1 is SGHDT and CDR2 YYEEEE. CDR3 length equals 15 residues. The CDR3 region has the DNA TGTGCCAGCAGCTTGGTCCGGGACAGGGGGCGTGAACAGTTCTTC. Translating it yields CASSLVRDRGREQFF.

The chain employs TRBV7-6 and TRBJ2-7; D not resolved. Germline assignment: CDR1 SGHVS and CDR2 FNYEAQ. Trimming removed 2 bases from V and 3 bases from J, with 11 bases in between. The length of the CDR3 is 14 residues. DNA of the CDR3: TGTGCCAGCAGCTTAAACAGAAATTACTACGAGCAGTACTTC. Residues: CASSLNRNYYEQYF.

The chain combines TRBV11-3 with TRBJ2-5; 10 bases agree with TRBD1. With V trimmed by 2 bases and J by 8 bases, 2 bases remained unmatched. This CDR3 comprises 13 residues. Germline lookup yields CDR1 SGHNT and CDR2 YENEEA. The CDR3 sequence is CASSLLTGGTQYF. In DNA form, the CDR3 reads TGTGCCAGCAGCTTACTGACAGGGGGCACCCAGTACTTC. Filled out from reference TRBV11-3 and TRBJ2-5, the complete variable domain reads EAGVVQSPRYKIIEKKQPVAFWCNPISGHNTLYWYLQNLGQGPELLIRYENEEAVDDSQLPKDRFSAERLKGVDSTLKIQPAELGDSAVYLCASSLLTGGTQYFGPGTRLLVL.

The chain recombines TRBV29-1 with TRBJ1-2, with D tentatively TRBD1 (6 bases). Trimming removed 7 bases at V and 6 bases at J, with 18 bases between. Germline V CDR1 and CDR2: SQVTM, ANQGSEA. The CDR3 is 13 residues long. As DNA, the CDR3 is TGCAGCGCTTTACAAGGGGGTGATAATGGCTACACCTTC. Translated, it gives CSALQGGDNGYTF. Using reference TRBV29-1 and TRBJ1-2 for the parts outside the CDR3, the full variable domain is SAVISQKPSRDICQRGTSLTIQCQVDSQVTMMFWYRQQPGQSLTLIATANQGSEATYESGFVIDKFPISRPNLTFSTLTVSNMSPEDSSIYLCSALQGGDNGYTFGSGTRLTVV.

This clone was seen only a few times. The rearrangement links TRBV5-5 to TRBJ1-5; 7 positions match TRBD1. Germline V gene lookup returns CDR1 SGHKS and CDR2 YYEKEE (reference sequence). This CDR3 has 14 residues. With 2 bases clipped from V and 5 bases from J, the junction kept 4 bases outside the gene matches. CDR3 residues: CASSFYRGDQPQHF. In DNA, the CDR3 is TGTGCCAGCAGCTTTTACAGGGGAGATCAGCCCCAGCATTTT.

The rearrangement joins TRBV13 to TRBJ2-3; D gene ambiguous. V lost 0 bases to trimming and J lost 1 base, with 5 bases between them. CDR3 length equals 14 residues. Germline CDR1 and CDR2: PRHDT and FYEKMQ (reference sequence). The DNA of the CDR3 is TGTGCCAGCAGCTTAGGTCAGGGCACAGATACGCAGTATTTT. It encodes CASSLGQGTDTQYF. The whole variable domain, remainder taken from reference TRBV13 and TRBJ2-3, is AAGVIQSPRHLIKEKRETATLKCYPIPRHDTVYWYQQGPGQDPQFLISFYEKMQSDKGSIPDRFSAQQFSDYHSELNMSSLELGDSALYFCASSLGQGTDTQYFGPGTRLTVL.

The rearrangement uses TRBV15 and TRBJ2-1, with TRBD1 identical over 10 bases. CDR3 size: 16 residues. Germline V gene sequence: CDR1 LNHNV, CDR2 YYDKDF (reference sequence). V shed 3 bases and J 10 bases; nucleotides not matched to a gene: 12. The DNA of the CDR3 is TGTGCCACCAGCAGGGGGACAGGGGTTCATCTGGGGGAGCAGTTCTTC. It encodes CATSRGTGVHLGEQFF.

The chain carries TRBV11-2 and TRBJ2-3; TRBD2 agrees at 12 bases. This CDR3 has 15 amino acids. The ends lost 6 bases at V and 0 bases at J; junction bases unmatched: 1. Germline CDR1 reads SGHAT; CDR2 reads FQNNGV. CDR3 protein: CASSLAGGSTDTQYF. The CDR3 nucleotides read TGTGCCAGCAGTCTAGCGGGGGGGAGCACAGATACGCAGTATTTT.

V and J are TRBV5-1 and TRBJ2-3; perhaps TRBD1 as D (5 bases). The V gene lost 3 bases and the J gene lost 1 base, with 9 bases spanning the gap. The CDR3 has 14 residues. The germline V gene has CDR1 SGHRS and CDR2 YFSETQ. The CDR3 spells CASSSATGTDTQYF. CDR3 in DNA: TGCGCCAGCAGCTCGGCGACAGGCACAGATACGCAGTATTTT.

The chain has TRBV5-1 and TRBJ2-1; possible D gene TRBD1, 6 bases. Germline V gene data show CDR1 as SGHRS and CDR2 as YFSETQ. This CDR3 has 14 residues. V was pared by 4 bases and J by 5 bases, with 13 bases between. CDR3 in amino acids: CASSHLGQNNEQFF. The DNA for the CDR3 is TGCGCCAGCAGCCACCTTGGACAGAACAATGAGCAGTTCTTC.

Worth noting for this clone: Other DNA sequences in the sample encode the same CDR3. The chain is built from TRBV30 and TRBJ2-3, with D possibly being TRBD1 (5 bases). The germline V gene encodes CDR1 GTSNPN and CDR2 SVGIG (reference sequence). The CDR3 contains 15 residues. V was clipped by 1 base and J by 4 bases, with 15 bases between them. In DNA, the CDR3 is TGTGCCTGGAGTGCCCCAGGGAAATATGCAGATACGCAGTATTTT. Protein product: CAWSAPGKYADTQYF. The whole variable domain, filled in from reference TRBV30 and TRBJ2-3, reads SQTIHQWPATLVQPVGSPLSLECTVEGTSNPNLYWYRQAAGRGLQLLFYSVGIGQISSEVPQNLSASRPQDRQFILSSKKLLLSDSGFYLCAWSAPGKYADTQYFGPGTRLTVL.